Sequencing of this T cell receptor beta chain was carried out in a study of blood T cell repertoires in COVID-19. On the study more broadly: COVID-19 samples, acute and convalescent, were from the United States, Italy and Spain. T cells, B-cell-depleted T cells, or PBMCs provided the cDNA or gDNA that served as material.

Germline V gene data show CDR1 as SGDLS and CDR2 as YYNGEE. This CDR3 comprises 14 residues. V lost 4 bases and J 3 bases, leaving 14 bases between the germline ends. Under the authors' procedure: Amplification from reference gene primers served as the basis for estimated nucleated cell counts. Produced via immunoSEQ multiplex PCR; TCRdb's table is partial and in-frame only. V, J and clone size were drawn from that table, and D and trimming were deduced from the DNA. The table shows over 300,000 clones, with 80% to 90% occurring only once. The rearrangement joins TRBV9 to TRBJ2-7; the D gene is possibly TRBD2 (5 bases). The sample consisted of peripheral blood. The receptor's source is a man between 18 and 35 years old who had recovered from COVID-19. Written as DNA, the CDR3 is TGTGCCAGCAGCCTGGGGAGTGTGGGCTACGAGCAGTACTTC. Protein: CASSLGSVGYEQYF.